This TCR beta chain originates from a study of blood T cell repertoires in COVID-19. Study-level background: Sites across the United States, Italy and Spain contributed samples from acute and convalescent COVID-19. Nucleic acid was either cDNA or gDNA, and it came from T cells, B-cell-depleted T cells, or PBMCs.

V gave up 6 bases and J gave up 3 bases, with 18 bases separating them. Germline assignment: CDR1 SGDLS and CDR2 YYNGEE. The CDR3 has 15 amino acids. In the source study's methods: Reference gene primer amplification yielded estimated nucleated cell counts. Sequencing used immunoSEQ multiplex PCR; TCRdb keeps in-frame clones, though not all of them. The DNA gave D and trimming, while V, J and clone size come from that table. The repertoire holds about 36,000 clones, with around four fifths as singletons. Sequencing input: peripheral blood. The chain has TRBV9 and TRBJ1-2, with D possibly being TRBD1 (6 bases). The clonotype comes from a human donor in a cohort sampled during active COVID-19. The CDR3 protein is CASNPGGREDYGYTF. DNA of the CDR3: TGTGCCAGCAACCCGGGGGGCAGGGAAGACTATGGCTACACCTTC.